This T cell receptor (beta chain) was sequenced during a study of Graves' ophthalmopathy and Graves' hyperthyroidism. At the level of the study: Researchers obtained peripheral blood at initial diagnosis, before any treatment had begun.

This clonotype was seen repeatedly, ten times or more. For repertoire sequencing, the TCR beta CDR3 regions were amplified from RNA transcripts. A first-round RT-PCR used HTBI primers, followed by a second-round multiplex PCR. Using its own MiXCR run on the multiplex PCR reads, TCRdb lists one record per CDR3 protein. The sample yields more than 300,000 distinct CDR3 sequences, roughly a sixth seen once. Germline CDR1 and CDR2: MNHEY and SMNVEV (reference sequence). The CDR3 runs 15 residues. Unmatched junction bases numbered 2, after V lost 1 base and J lost 3 bases. This TCR derives from an adult woman with stable Graves' hyperthyroidism. The V call is TRBV27, the J call TRBJ1-5, with 8 bases that match TRBD1. Material for sequencing was peripheral blood. The CDR3 bases are TGTGCCAGCAGTTTATACAGGGGGGACAATCAGCCCCAGCATTTT. Amino acids: CASSLYRGDNQPQHF.